Given below is one T cell receptor beta chain in context. Its antigen is still unknown. This record comes from a study of cytomegalovirus exposure and HLA in healthy donors. CDR1 is ENHRY and CDR2 is SYGVKD in the germline V gene. Trimming removed 6 bases from V and 1 base from J; junction bases left unmatched: 4. There are 17 residues in the CDR3. 60 Vbeta and 13 Jbeta primers were used in PCR. Profiling relied on immunoSEQ multiplex PCR, and the TCRdb table lists in-frame clones only, not all of them. There are about 140,000 clones in the sample; roughly 80% occur only once, and about 6.8% lies in the top ten. Notes on the study in general: Cytomegalovirus-associated status was assigned to 164 TCR beta chains.

Sequences were obtained from PBMCs. The chain is built from TRBV10-3 and TRBJ2-1, with 15 bases identical to TRBD2. The TCR was taken from a man aged 40-50 years in good health and CMV-seropositive. The CDR3 DNA reads TGTGCCATCAGCCCGGGACTAGCGGGAGGATCCTACAATGAGCAGTTCTTC. Encoded protein: CAISPGLAGGSYNEQFF.